Listed here are 11 T cell receptor beta chains from one sample, sequenced in a study of T cell responses to AZD1222 COVID-19 vaccine. The table came from immunoSEQ multiplex PCR; TCRdb's copy has only in-frame clones and leaves some out. The table lists some 120,000 clones, 90% of them singletons. The sample in question was peripheral blood, obtained 28 days after the second dose of the MenACWY control vaccine. The receptor set was obtained from an adult who received the MenACWY meningococcal vaccine as a control.

The gene calls are TRBV3-1 (or the pseudogene TRBV3-2) and TRBJ2-2; 7 bases are shared with TRBD1. This CDR3 has 14 amino acids. J gave up 6 bases and V 1 base, and 2 bases lay outside the gene matches. Germline CDR1 is LGHDT and CDR2 is YNNKEL (reference sequence). The DNA for the CDR3 is TGTGCCAGCAGCCAAGGAGGGGGCGCCGGGGAGCTGTTTTTT. This translates into CASSQGGGAGELFF.

The gene calls are TRBV19 and TRBJ2-7, with a possible D match to TRBD2 (6 bases). V was clipped by 6 bases and J by 6 bases, with 18 bases between them. This CDR3 has 14 residues. The germline gives CDR1 LNHDA, CDR2 SQIVND (reference sequence). The CDR3 DNA is TGTGCCAGTAGCCCAGCTGCGGGACGTCGCGAGCAGTACGTC. Translating gives CASSPAAGRREQYV.

V usage is TRBV5-1 and J usage is TRBJ1-2, with D possibly matching TRBD1 (6 bases). This CDR3 is built from 15 residues. V was pared by 6 bases and J by 1 base, with 16 bases between. Germline V gene sequence: CDR1 SGHRS, CDR2 YFSETQ. As DNA, the CDR3 is TGCGCCAGCAAGGGGGGAACAGGGAATAACTATGGCTACACCTTC. It codes for CASKGGTGNNYGYTF.

J is TRBJ2-1 and V is TRBV5-1, with D maybe TRBD1 (5 bases). V lost 0 bases to trimming and J lost 2 bases, with 12 bases between them. Looked up from germline, CDR1 is SGHRS and CDR2 is YFSETQ. The CDR3 runs 16 residues. The DNA of the CDR3 is TGCGCCAGCAGCTTGGGTAGCAGGGCTACCTACAATGAGCAGTTCTTC. Encoded protein: CASSLGSRATYNEQFF.

The J gene is TRBJ1-2, the V gene TRBV18; 8 bases fit TRBD1. The CDR3 extends over 14 amino acids. The V segment lost 1 base and the J segment 6 bases; nucleotides outside the gene matches: 4. Germline CDR1 reads KGHSH; CDR2 reads LQKENI. The CDR3 is CASSPLDRADGYTF. The CDR3 DNA reads TGTGCCAGCTCACCACTGGACAGGGCGGATGGCTACACCTTC.

The rearrangement uses TRBV5-1 and TRBJ2-1; D is unresolved. Germline loops: CDR1 SGHRS, CDR2 YFSETQ. The CDR3 loop spans 14 amino acids. Trimming shortened V by 1 base and J by 8 bases, and 13 bases separated the two germline ends. The CDR3 loop reads CASSLRASRDEQFF. As DNA, the CDR3 is TGCGCCAGCAGCTTGAGGGCCTCTAGGGATGAGCAGTTCTTC.

The chain employs TRBV9 and TRBJ2-3, with 11 bases identical to TRBD2. V shed 4 bases and J 1 base; nucleotides not matched to a gene: 11. The CDR3 consists of 18 residues. Germline V CDR1 and CDR2: SGDLS, YYNGEE. The CDR3 DNA is TGTGCCAGCAGCCTAGGGACTAGCGGTTATGGGGGCACAGATACGCAGTATTTT. Encoded protein: CASSLGTSGYGGTDTQYF.

This clone came up once. The chain couples TRBV5-1 to TRBJ2-7; perhaps TRBD1 as D (6 bases). The CDR3 is 15 amino acids. The germline V and J ends were trimmed by 3 bases and 0 bases, with 13 bases remaining between them. Germline V lookup: CDR1 SGHRS, CDR2 YFSETQ. The CDR3 loop is CASSSGTLSSYEQYF. The DNA for the CDR3 is TGCGCCAGCAGCTCCGGGACACTAAGCTCCTACGAGCAGTACTTC.

The chain employs TRBV7-2 and TRBJ1-2, with a tentative D call TRBD1 (5 bases). V lost 3 bases to trimming and J lost 8 bases, with 22 bases between them. The CDR3 is 16 amino acids. The germline gives CDR1 SGHTA, CDR2 FQGNSA. The CDR3 coding sequence is TGTGCCAGCAGCTTTAGTTCTGGGACGAAGGGCGGCGGCTACACCTTC. Translated: CASSFSSGTKGGGYTF.

The J gene is TRBJ1-5, the V gene TRBV28, with D hard to call. The germline V gene encodes CDR1 MDHEN and CDR2 SYDVKM. The CDR3 is made up of 14 amino acids. V lost 7 bases to trimming and J lost 3 bases, with 13 bases between them. The CDR3 protein is CASILGPANQPQHF. CDR3 DNA: TGTGCCAGCATACTCGGGCCCGCCAATCAGCCCCAGCATTTT.

CDR3 in amino acids: CASSDREIAEAFF. The CDR3 DNA sequence: TGCGCCAGCTCAGACAGGGAAATAGCTGAAGCTTTCTTT. V is TRBV5-1 and J is TRBJ1-1, with 7 bases fitting TRBD1. This CDR3 region has 13 residues. The trim removed 7 bases at V and 6 bases at J, leaving 9 bases unmatched. Germline values: CDR1 SGHRS, CDR2 YFSETQ.